This T cell receptor beta chain comes out of a study of T cells in Graves' hyperthyroidism and ophthalmopathy. V was pared by 1 base and J by 4 bases, with 10 bases between. The germline V gene has CDR1 SNHLY and CDR2 FYNNEI. The CDR3 loop spans 14 amino acids. Amplification of TCR beta CDR3 regions used RNA as the template. TCR CDR3 underwent first-round RT-PCR with the HTBI primer set. TCRdb recomputed calls from the multiplex PCR reads with MiXCR, one row per CDR3 protein. This repertoire shows about 640,000 distinct CDR3 sequences, roughly 45% found once; its top ten account for under 8.5%. This clonotype came up many times.

This sequence was found in an adult man with Graves' disease, either hyperthyroidism or ophthalmopathy (not recorded which). The sequenced sample was peripheral blood or thyroid tissue (not recorded which). The chain employs TRBV2 and TRBJ1-2; D unresolved. CDR3 amino acids: CASSEGWQSYGYTF. The CDR3 coding sequence is TGTGCCAGCAGTGAAGGTTGGCAGAGCTATGGCTACACCTTC.